This TCR beta chain was obtained from a study of T-cell reconstitution after alpha-beta-depleted transplantation in children. General observations from the study: Newly produced T cells mostly provided counts and TCRbeta diversity after one year, as hyperexpanded clones declined. Alpha-beta T cells present about two months after transplant were reported to originate from several hundred expanded graft clones. High day-60 TCRbeta diversity in some patients came from surviving recipient T cells and thymic progenitors.

Germline CDR1 is SNHLY and CDR2 is FYNNEI. Between the trimmed V and J ends, which lost 3 bases and 2 bases, there was a span of 11 bases. The CDR3 sequence is 14 residues long. Concerning this clonotype: Its antigen is currently unknown.

The library targeted TCRbeta and was prepared with unique molecular identifiers. TCRdb ran MiXCR on the PCR reads and lists one entry per CDR3 protein. The sample lists a few hundred thousand distinct CDR3 sequences, roughly 21% occurring once. This receptor was taken from a male patient younger than 18 who had a stem cell transplant for acute lymphoblastic leukemia, so the T cells may come from the graft donor. The chain links TRBV2 to TRBJ2-7; D ambiguous. Sequenced here: PBMCs, mostly from graft donor cells, sampled 180 days after TCRalphabeta/CD19-depleted stem cell transplant. CDR3 loop: CASSDGVLTYEQYF. For the CDR3, the DNA is TGTGCCAGCAGTGATGGGGTCTTAACCTACGAGCAGTACTTC.